The clone carrying this TCR beta chain was detected only once. This sample was taken from a study of blood T cell repertoires in COVID-19. This CDR3 comprises 13 residues. Germline CDR1 MNHEY, CDR2 SMNVEV (reference sequence). J lost 0 bases, V lost 8 bases, and 4 bases had no gene match. Seattle researchers signed up patients amid active infection and tracked them longitudinally. Assay used: immunoSEQ multiplex PCR; TCRdb lists only in-frame clones, some missing. This table holds 400,000 to 450,000 clones, roughly 90% found once. The chain links TRBV27 to TRBJ2-7; 7 bases line up with TRBD2. The origin of this receptor is a man between 18 and 35 years old with COVID-19, enrolled during active disease. Input material: peripheral blood. The DNA for the CDR3 is TGTGCCAGCGGGAGGGAAAGCTCCTACGAGCAGTACTTC. Protein: CASGRESSYEQYF.